Following are 5 T cell receptor beta chains from one sample sequenced in a study of T cells in Graves' hyperthyroidism and ophthalmopathy. TCR beta CDR3 sequences were amplified from RNA transcripts. TCR CDR3 regions were first amplified by RT-PCR with HTBI primers. In TCRdb, the multiplex PCR reads were re-called with MiXCR into one record per CDR3 protein. The table lists fewer than 450,000 distinct CDR3 sequences, over 12% of them singletons, with about 20% in the top ten. Input material: blood. The source is a woman aged 60-75 years with Graves' ophthalmopathy.

This clonotype was detected only a few times. J is TRBJ2-3 and V is TRBV27, with unresolved D. CDR1 MNHEY and CDR2 SMNVEV come from the germline V gene (reference sequence). The ends were cut back, 3 bases at V and 6 bases at J, with 7 bases in the middle. The CDR3 consists of 12 residues. The CDR3 DNA is TGTGCCAGCAGTTTCCACTCCGATACGCAGTATTTT. Its translation is CASSFHSDTQYF.

This clonotype came up many times. The chain employs TRBV20-1 and TRBJ2-1, with 10 nucleotides matching TRBD2. This CDR3 contains 15 residues. Germline CDR1 and CDR2: DFQATT and SNEGSKA (reference sequence). V shed 4 bases, J shed 3 bases, and the junction held 6 bases outside the gene matches. This CDR3 reads CSAKNPSGSYNEQFF. The DNA of the CDR3 is TGCAGTGCTAAAAATCCTAGCGGGAGCTACAATGAGCAGTTCTTC.

This clonotype has at least ten counts. This chain uses TRBV20-1 with TRBJ2-3, with D possibly being TRBD2 (6 bases). The V end was cut by 8 bases, the J end by 1 base, with 13 bases between. Germline CDR1 DFQATT, CDR2 SNEGSKA (reference sequence). There are 13 residues in the CDR3. The CDR3 DNA sequence: TGCAGTACCACGGGGAGGCGCACAGATACGCAGTATTTT. Protein: CSTTGRRTDTQYF.

This clonotype was seen a handful of times. The V and J genes are TRBV7-9 and TRBJ2-3; no clear D. This CDR3 is 13 amino acids long. V dropped 11 bases and J dropped 0 bases, with 12 bases sitting between them. Germline CDR1 and CDR2: SEHNR and FQNEAQ (reference sequence). The CDR3 sequence: CACREYSTDTQYF. In DNA, the CDR3 is TGTGCCTGCCGCGAGTACAGCACAGATACGCAGTATTTT.

There are many counts of this clonotype. This chain uses TRBV2 with TRBJ1-6; D might be TRBD1 (5 bases). Germline lookup yields CDR1 SNHLY and CDR2 FYNNEI. V lost 4 bases and J lost 4, with 11 bases in between. The CDR3 runs 15 residues. Written as DNA, the CDR3 is TGTGCCAGCAGTGTCGGGGGAGGGTATAATTCACCCCTCCACTTT. It codes for CASSVGGGYNSPLHF.